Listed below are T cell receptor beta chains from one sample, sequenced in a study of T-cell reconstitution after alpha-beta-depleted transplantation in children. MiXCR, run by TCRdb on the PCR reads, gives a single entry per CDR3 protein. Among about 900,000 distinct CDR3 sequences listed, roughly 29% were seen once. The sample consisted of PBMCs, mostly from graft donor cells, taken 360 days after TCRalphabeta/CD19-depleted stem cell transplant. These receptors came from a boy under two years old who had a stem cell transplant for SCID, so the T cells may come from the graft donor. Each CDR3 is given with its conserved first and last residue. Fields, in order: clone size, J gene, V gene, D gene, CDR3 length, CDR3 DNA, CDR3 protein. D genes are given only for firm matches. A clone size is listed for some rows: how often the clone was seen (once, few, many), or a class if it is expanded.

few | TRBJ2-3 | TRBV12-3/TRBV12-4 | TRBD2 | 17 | TGTGCCAGCAGTCCGGTGAGAGGGGCGGGGGGCACAGATACGCAGTATTTT | CASSPVRGAGGTDTQYF
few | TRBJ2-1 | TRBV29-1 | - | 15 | TGCAGCGCCAACCTTTGGGAGTTCCCTGGCGATGAGCAGTTCTTC | CSANLWEFPGDEQFF
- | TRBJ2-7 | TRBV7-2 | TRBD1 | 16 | TGTGCCAGCAGCTTAGCGTGGGGGACAGGGGCCCACGAGCAGTACTTC | CASSLAWGTGAHEQYF
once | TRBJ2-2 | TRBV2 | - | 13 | TGTGCCAGCAGTAGGGTGAGGACCGGGGAGCTGTTTTTT | CASSRVRTGELFF
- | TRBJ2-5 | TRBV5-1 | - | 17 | TGCGCCAGCAGCCCCGGGGCCGGGGCTAGCGCGAAAGAGACCCAGTACTTC | CASSPGAGASAKETQYF
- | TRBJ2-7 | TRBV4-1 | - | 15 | TGCGCCAGCAGCCATACGGGCAAGGGAGCCTACGAGCAGTACTTC | CASSHTGKGAYEQYF
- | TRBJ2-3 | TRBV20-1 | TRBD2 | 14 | TGCAGTGCCCGATCGGGGGGTGCCATATATACGCAGTATTTT | CSARSGGAIYTQYF
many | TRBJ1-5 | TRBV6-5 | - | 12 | TGTGCCAGCAGTATTAGGGGGCAGCCCCAGCATTTT | CASSIRGQPQHF
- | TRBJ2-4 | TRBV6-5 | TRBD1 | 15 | TGTGCCAGCAGTTCCGTCCAGGGGGTGGGAAACATTCAGTACTTC | CASSSVQGVGNIQYF
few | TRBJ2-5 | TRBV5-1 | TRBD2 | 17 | TGCGCCAGCAGCTTGGGGGGACTAGCGGCATCACAAGAGACCCAGTACTTC | CASSLGGLAASQETQYF
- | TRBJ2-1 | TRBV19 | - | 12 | TGTGCCAGTAGTATAGATCAAGGGGAGCAGTTCTTC | CASSIDQGEQFF
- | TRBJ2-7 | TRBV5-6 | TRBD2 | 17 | TGTGCCAGCAGCTTGGGACCACTAGCGGGGGTCAGCTACGAGCAGTACTTC | CASSLGPLAGVSYEQYF
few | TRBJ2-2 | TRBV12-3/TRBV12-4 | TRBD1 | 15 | TGTGCCAGCAGGGCGGGACAGGGGGCGCCCGGGGAGCTGTTTTTT | CASRAGQGAPGELFF